The present T cell receptor (beta chain) was sequenced within a study of T-cell reconstitution after alpha-beta-depleted transplantation in children. Study conclusions and caveats: T-cell numbers and diversity one year post-transplant derived largely from freshly generated T cells. Several hundred graft clones that had expanded were reportedly the source of alpha-beta T cells about two months after transplant. In some patients, recipient T cells and intrathymic progenitors surviving conditioning explained high day-60 diversity.

Germline assignment: CDR1 SGHTA and CDR2 FQGNSA. The V segment lost 1 base and the J segment 7 bases; nucleotides outside the gene matches: 7. This CDR3 region has 15 residues. This clonotype occurred a few times. Its cognate antigen is unknown. Unique molecular identifiers featured in how the TCRbeta library was prepared. TCRdb re-analysed the PCR reads in MiXCR, keeping a single row per CDR3 protein. The data show more than 400,000 distinct CDR3 sequences, about an eighth seen once. The input for sequencing was PBMCs, mostly from graft donor cells, taken 180 days after TCRalphabeta/CD19-depleted stem cell transplant. V usage is TRBV7-2 and J usage is TRBJ2-1; 7 bases map to TRBD2. This receptor was taken from a female patient aged 2 to 10 who had a stem cell transplant for aplastic anemia, so the T cells may come from the graft donor. Here the CDR3 DNA reads TGTGCCAGCAGCTTAGTAGCACTAGCGCCGAATGAGCAGTTCTTC. It is translated as CASSLVALAPNEQFF.